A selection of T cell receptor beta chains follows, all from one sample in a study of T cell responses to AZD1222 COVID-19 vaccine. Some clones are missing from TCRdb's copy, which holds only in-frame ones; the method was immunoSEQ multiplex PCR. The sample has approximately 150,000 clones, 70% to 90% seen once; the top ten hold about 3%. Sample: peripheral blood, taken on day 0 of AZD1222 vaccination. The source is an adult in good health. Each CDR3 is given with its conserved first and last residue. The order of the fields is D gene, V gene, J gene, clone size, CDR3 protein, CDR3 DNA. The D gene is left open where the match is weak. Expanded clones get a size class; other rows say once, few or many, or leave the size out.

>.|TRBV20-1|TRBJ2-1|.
CSVRYYNEQFF
TGCAGTGTCAGGTACTACAATGAGCAGTTCTTC
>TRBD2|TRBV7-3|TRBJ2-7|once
CASSSGAGTSPYEQYF
TGTGCCAGCAGCTCTGGAGCCGGGACTAGCCCCTACGAGCAGTACTTC
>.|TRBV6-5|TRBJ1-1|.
CASSGGTEAFF
TGTGCCAGCTCCGGCGGCACTGAAGCTTTCTTT
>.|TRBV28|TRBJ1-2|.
CASSFAGVGYTF
TGTGCCAGCAGTTTTGCAGGGGTCGGCTACACCTTC
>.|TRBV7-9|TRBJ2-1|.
CASSLDGASSYNEQFF
TGTGCCAGCAGCTTAGACGGGGCGAGCTCCTACAATGAGCAGTTCTTC
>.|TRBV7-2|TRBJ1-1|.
CASRGTGLENTEAFF
TGTGCCAGCAGGGGAACAGGTTTGGAGAACACTGAAGCTTTCTTT
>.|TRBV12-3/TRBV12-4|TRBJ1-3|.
CASLGSGNTIYF
TGTGCCAGCCTAGGGTCTGGAAACACCATATATTTT
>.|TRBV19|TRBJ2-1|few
CASSRGGGSSYNEQFF
TGTGCCAGTAGTAGGGGGGGCGGGAGCTCCTACAATGAGCAGTTCTTC
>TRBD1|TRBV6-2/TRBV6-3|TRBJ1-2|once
CASSDRGGYTF
TGTGCCAGCAGCGACAGGGGTGGCTACACCTTC
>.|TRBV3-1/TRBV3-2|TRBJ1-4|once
CASSQEGARAGLGVIGEKLFF
TGTGCCAGCAGCCAAGAAGGGGCTAGGGCAGGCCTGGGGGTAATAGGGGAAAAACTGTTTTTT
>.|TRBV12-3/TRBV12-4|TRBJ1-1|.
CASSRFANTEAFF
TGTGCCAGCAGCCGATTCGCGAACACTGAAGCTTTCTTT
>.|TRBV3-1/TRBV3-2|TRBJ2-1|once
CASSQVQGGRVSNEQFF
TGTGCCAGCAGCCAAGTGCAGGGGGGGCGAGTGTCCAATGAGCAGTTCTTC
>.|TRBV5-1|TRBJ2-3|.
CASSLANSPTTTDTQYF
TGCGCCAGCAGCTTGGCAAACAGCCCTACAACCACAGATACGCAGTATTTT
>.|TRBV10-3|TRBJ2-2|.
CAISWGGELFF
TGTGCCATCAGCTGGGGAGGGGAGCTGTTTTTT
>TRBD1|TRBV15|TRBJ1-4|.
CATRNTGAAEKLFF
TGTGCCACCAGAAATACAGGGGCGGCTGAAAAACTGTTTTTT
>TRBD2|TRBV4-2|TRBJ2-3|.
CASSQGASGSVTDTQYF
TGTGCCAGCAGCCAAGGAGCTAGCGGGAGCGTCACAGATACGCAGTATTTT
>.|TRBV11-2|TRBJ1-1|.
CASSLDSGGIKAFF
TGTGCCAGCAGCTTAGATTCAGGAGGGATTAAAGCTTTCTTT
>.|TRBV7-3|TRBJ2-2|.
CASSLKAGPTGELFF
TGTGCCAGCAGCTTAAAGGCAGGGCCCACCGGGGAGCTGTTTTTT
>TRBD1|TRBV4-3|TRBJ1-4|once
CASSQATGGAKKLFF
TGCGCCAGCAGCCAAGCGACAGGGGGCGCGAAAAAACTGTTTTTT
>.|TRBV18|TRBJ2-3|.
CASGRDQQPKTSVYRLFTDTQYF
TGTGCCAGCGGGCGGGACCAGCAACCCAAAACCTCTGTCTATCGCCTTTTCACAGATACGCAGTATTTT
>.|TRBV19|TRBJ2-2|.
CASRPAGSANTGELFF
TGTGCCAGTAGGCCCGCAGGGTCCGCGAACACCGGGGAGCTGTTTTTT
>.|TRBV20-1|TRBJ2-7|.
CSASSRAGAYEQYF
TGCAGTGCTAGTAGCAGGGCAGGGGCCTACGAGCAGTACTTC
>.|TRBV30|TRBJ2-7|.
CAWSVGVSPYEQYF
TGTGCCTGGAGTGTAGGGGTGTCCCCCTACGAGCAGTACTTC
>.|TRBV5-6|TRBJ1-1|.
CASSLLMQNTEAFF
TGTGCCAGCAGCTTGTTAATGCAGAACACTGAAGCTTTCTTT
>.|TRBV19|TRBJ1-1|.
CASMEGGGWNTEAFF
TGTGCCAGTATGGAGGGGGGGGGTTGGAACACTGAAGCTTTCTTT
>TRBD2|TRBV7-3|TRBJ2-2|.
CASSATSGGTGELFF
TGTGCCAGCAGCGCGACTAGCGGGGGTACCGGGGAGCTGTTTTTT
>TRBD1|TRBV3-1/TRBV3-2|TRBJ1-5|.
CASSQEADRGPVENQPQHF
TGTGCCAGCAGCCAAGAAGCGGACAGGGGGCCTGTGGAAAATCAGCCCCAGCATTTT
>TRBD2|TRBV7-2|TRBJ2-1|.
CASSLGSGRSYNEQFF
TGTGCCAGCAGCTTAGGTAGCGGGAGATCCTACAATGAGCAGTTCTTC
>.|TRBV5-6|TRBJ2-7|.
CASSSNNRNSYEQYF
TGTGCCAGCAGCTCAAACAACAGAAACTCCTACGAGCAGTACTTC
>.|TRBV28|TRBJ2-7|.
CASSPVVWTYEQYF
TGTGCCAGCAGTCCAGTTGTTTGGACCTACGAGCAGTACTTC
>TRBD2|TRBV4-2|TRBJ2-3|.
CASSPRLAGADTQYF
TGTGCCAGCAGCCCCCGACTAGCGGGAGCAGATACGCAGTATTTT
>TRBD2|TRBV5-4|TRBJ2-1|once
CASSLGRGDNEQFF
TGTGCCAGCAGCTTGGGGCGGGGGGACAATGAGCAGTTCTTC
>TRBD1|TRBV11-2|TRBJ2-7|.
CASSLGTGGYEQYF
TGTGCCAGCAGCTTGGGGACAGGGGGGTACGAGCAGTACTTC
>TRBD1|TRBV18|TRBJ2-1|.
CASSPGGTGNNEQFF
TGTGCCAGCTCACCAGGAGGGACAGGGAACAATGAGCAGTTCTTC
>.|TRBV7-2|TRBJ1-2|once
CASSLKSGRGNYGYTF
TGTGCCAGCAGCTTAAAATCTGGCCGAGGAAACTATGGCTACACCTTC
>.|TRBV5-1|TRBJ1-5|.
CASSEGGNQPQHF
TGCGCCAGCAGCGAAGGGGGGAATCAGCCCCAGCATTTT
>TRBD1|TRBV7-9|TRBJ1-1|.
CASSLMGQGVRGEAFF
TGTGCCAGCAGCTTAATGGGACAGGGGGTAAGGGGTGAAGCTTTCTTT
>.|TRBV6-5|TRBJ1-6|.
CASSYLLSSYNSPLHF
TGTGCCAGCAGTTACTTGTTGAGCTCCTATAATTCACCCCTCCACTTT
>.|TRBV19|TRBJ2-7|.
CASSIVGTFPYEQYF
TGTGCCAGTAGTATAGTGGGGACCTTCCCCTACGAGCAGTACTTC
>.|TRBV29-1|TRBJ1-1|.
CSVNRNTEAFF
TGCAGCGTCAATAGGAACACTGAAGCTTTCTTT
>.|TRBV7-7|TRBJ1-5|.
CASSSRPLDRCLRQPQHF
TGTGCTAGCAGCTCACGACCACTCGACAGGTGCTTGCGCCAGCCCCAGCATTTT
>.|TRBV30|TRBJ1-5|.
CAWSVGDSNQPQHF
TGTGCCTGGTCGGTGGGGGATAGCAATCAGCCCCAGCATTTT